A single sample gave rise to the 26 T cell receptor beta chains below, sequenced in a study of blood T cell repertoires in COVID-19. Libraries were prepared by immunoSEQ multiplex PCR; TCRdb keeps only in-frame clonotypes and omits some of them. Of some 110,000 clones listed, 70% to 80% are singletons. The sequenced sample consisted of peripheral blood. These receptors were taken from a man between 65 and 85 years old with acute or convalescent COVID-19.

The chain carries TRBV10-3 and TRBJ2-2; possibly TRBD1 for D (6 bases). The CDR3 totals 15 residues. Germline V gives CDR1 ENHRY, CDR2 SYGVKD. Trimming left V 6 bases short and J 6 bases short, with 17 bases between. CDR3 loop: CAIRGLTGSAGELFF. In DNA form, the CDR3 reads TGTGCCATCAGGGGGCTAACAGGGTCGGCCGGGGAGCTGTTTTTT.

This CDR3 is CASSPPGGGRQQFF. The CDR3 DNA follows: TGCGCCAGCAGTCCCCCTGGGGGGGGCCGACAGCAGTTCTTC. The chain joins TRBV5-1 to TRBJ2-1; D might be TRBD2 (7 bases). The CDR3 extends over 14 amino acids. Trimming cost V 5 bases and J 11 bases, with 20 bases left between them. The germline gives CDR1 SGHRS, CDR2 YFSETQ.

The genes are TRBV6-4 and TRBJ2-1; 12 bases map to TRBD2. CDR1 and CDR2 from the germline V gene are MRHNA and SNTAGT. The CDR3 spans 15 residues. Losses at the gene ends were 4 bases for V and 7 bases for J; bases not matched to a gene: 5. The CDR3 nucleotides read TGTGCCAGCAGTGCTCTAGCGGGGGGGAGTAATGAGCAGTTCTTC. It encodes CASSALAGGSNEQFF.

The rearrangement uses TRBV27 and TRBJ2-7, with TRBD2 identical over 15 bases. The V segment lost 5 bases and the J segment 2 bases; nucleotides outside the gene matches: 7. The CDR3 length is 17 residues. Looked up from germline, CDR1 is MNHEY and CDR2 is SMNVEV (reference sequence). CDR3 nucleotides: TGTGCCAGCAGTGGATCCAGGACTAGCGGGGGGGCCTACGAGCAGTACTTC. This sequence encodes CASSGSRTSGGAYEQYF.

V usage is TRBV11-2 and J usage is TRBJ1-1, with unresolved D. This CDR3 has 16 amino acids. Trimming removed 5 bases at V and 0 bases at J, with 16 bases between. Germline CDR1 reads SGHAT; CDR2 reads FQNNGV. The CDR3 DNA sequence: TGTGCCAGCAGCCCCCTATCTTCCCTCTTGAACACTGAAGCTTTCTTT. This translates into CASSPLSSLLNTEAFF. The variable domain in full, with the rest retrieved from reference TRBV11-2 and TRBJ1-1, is EAGVAQSPRYKIIEKRQSVAFWCNPISGHATLYWYQQILGQGPKLLIQFQNNGVVDDSQLPKDRFSAERLKGVDSTLKIQPAKLEDSAVYLCASSPLSSLLNTEAFFGQGTRLTVV.

The V gene is TRBV24-1, the J gene TRBJ1-4, with a tentative D call TRBD1 (6 bases). From germline, CDR1 is KGHDR and CDR2 SFDVKD. CDR3 length equals 19 residues. Trimming left V 1 base short and J 4 bases short, with 21 bases between. CDR3 in amino acids: CATSDFERRRGKFNEKLFF. CDR3 sequence (DNA): TGTGCCACCAGTGATTTTGAGCGTCGCAGGGGTAAGTTTAATGAAAAACTGTTTTTT.

This CDR3 reads CASSKMGQVYGYTF. The CDR3 DNA follows: TGTGCCAGTAGTAAGATGGGGCAGGTTTATGGCTACACCTTC. The chain carries TRBV19 and TRBJ1-2; a weak D match, TRBD1 (5 bases). Trimming pared 4 bases from V and 5 bases from J, leaving 14 bases between. The CDR3 spans 14 residues. The germline CDR1 and CDR2 sequences are LNHDA and SQIVND (reference sequence).

The J gene is TRBJ1-1, the V gene TRBV2; 9 nucleotides match TRBD1. The CDR3 is 14 residues long. Looked up from germline, CDR1 is SNHLY and CDR2 is FYNNEI. V dropped 6 bases and J dropped 4; count of bases not matched to a gene: 6. DNA for the CDR3: TGTGCCAGCAGCGGGGGACAGGGAATCACTGAAGCTTTCTTT. Protein: CASSGGQGITEAFF.

V usage is TRBV21-1 and J usage is TRBJ1-5; the table assigns TRBD1, which was not confirmed against the DNA. TRBV21-1 is a pseudogene. CDR3 size: 16 residues. CDR3 residues: CASSVTGTGMRQPQHF. The CDR3, as DNA: TGTGCCAGCAGTGTTACCGGGACAGGGATGCGTCAGCCCCAGCATTTT.

The V and J genes are TRBV11-3 and TRBJ2-1; the D is unclear. Germline V gene lookup returns CDR1 SGHNT and CDR2 YENEEA. CDR3 length equals 15 residues. V lost 1 base and J lost 5, with 12 bases in between. The CDR3 sequence is CASSLAGTVDNEQFF. DNA of the CDR3: TGTGCCAGCAGCTTAGCTGGTACGGTAGACAATGAGCAGTTCTTC.

The gene calls are TRBV29-1 and TRBJ2-1; TRBD1 agrees at 9 bases. After removal of 3 bases from V and 6 bases from J, the junction contained 6 bases not matched to a gene. The CDR3 loop spans 14 amino acids. Germline loops: CDR1 SQVTM, CDR2 ANQGSEA. The CDR3 DNA follows: TGCAGCGTTGATGTCGGACAGGGGAGCAATGAGCAGTTCTTC. Translated, it gives CSVDVGQGSNEQFF.

The chain couples TRBV2 to TRBJ1-1; D not certain. Germline lookup yields CDR1 SNHLY and CDR2 FYNNEI. The CDR3 is 12 residues long. Trimming pared 5 bases from V and 5 bases from J, leaving 9 bases between. CDR3 in DNA: TGTGCCAGCAGTCTGGGGAGTACTGAAGCTTTCTTT. It encodes CASSLGSTEAFF.

The rearrangement uses TRBV19 and TRBJ1-1, with D tentatively TRBD1 (6 bases). Looked up from germline, CDR1 is LNHDA and CDR2 is SQIVND (reference sequence). This CDR3 is 15 amino acids long. With 2 bases removed from V and 2 bases from J, the gap between germline ends came to 12 bases. CDR3 in DNA: TGTGCCAGTAGTATAATAGGACAGCCTAACACTGAAGCTTTCTTT. Its translation is CASSIIGQPNTEAFF.

The chain uses TRBV4-1 and TRBJ1-2; 9 nucleotides agree with TRBD1. The V gene's germline CDR1 is MGHRA and CDR2 YSYEKL. The CDR3 has 14 residues. The junction had 8 bases not matched to a gene; V was cut back by 4 bases and J by 8 bases. The CDR3 coding sequence is TGCGCCAGCAGCCCTCCGGGACAGGGAAGGGGCTACACCTTC. Protein product: CASSPPGQGRGYTF.

This rearrangement joins TRBV19 to TRBJ2-7; D call uncertain. V was pared by 7 bases and J by 1 base, with 8 bases between. The CDR3 length is 12 residues. Germline V lookup: CDR1 LNHDA, CDR2 SQIVND (reference sequence). The CDR3 region has the DNA TGTGCCAGTACCAGCGAGTCCTACGAGCAGTACTTC. Translating it yields CASTSESYEQYF.

The J gene is TRBJ2-1, the V gene TRBV7-3; 12 bases map to TRBD2. V lost 4 bases to trimming and J lost 7 bases; unmatched junction nucleotides: 5. The germline V gene has CDR1 SGHTA and CDR2 FQGTGA. The CDR3 runs 15 residues. CDR3 region: CASSSLAGGPNEQFF. The CDR3 region has the DNA TGTGCCAGCAGCTCACTAGCGGGAGGCCCTAATGAGCAGTTCTTC.

The chain is built from TRBV7-8 and TRBJ1-5; weak D call: TRBD1 (6 bases). CDR3 size: 15 residues. The ends were cut back, 7 bases at V and 6 bases at J, with 19 bases in the middle. Germline loops: CDR1 SGHVS, CDR2 FQNEAQ. The CDR3 loop reads CASTEFPGQTQPQHF. CDR3 bases: TGTGCCAGCACCGAATTTCCGGGACAAACTCAGCCCCAGCATTTT.

The chain employs TRBV28 and TRBJ2-7, with D perhaps matching TRBD2 (6 bases). Trimming took 2 bases from V and 5 from J, leaving 10 bases between them. CDR3 length: 13 residues. CDR1 is MDHEN and CDR2 is SYDVKM in the germline V gene. CDR3 residues: CASSLDGRNEQYF. In DNA form, the CDR3 reads TGTGCCAGCAGTTTAGACGGGAGAAACGAGCAGTACTTC.

The chain combines TRBV27 with TRBJ2-2; TRBD1 is a possible D gene (5 bases). Trimming stripped 10 bases from V and 0 bases from J, with 12 bases between. The CDR3 is made up of 14 amino acids. CDR1 MNHEY and CDR2 SMNVEV come from the germline V gene (reference sequence). CDR3 in DNA: TGTGCCACCCGACAGACCGCGAACACCGGGGAGCTGTTTTTT. Translation: CATRQTANTGELFF.

CDR3 region: CASSSDRQETQYF. In DNA, the CDR3 is TGTGCCAGCTCATCCGACAGGCAAGAGACCCAGTACTTC. The J gene is TRBJ2-5, the V gene TRBV18; a weak D match, TRBD1 (6 bases). Trimming took off 5 bases at V and 2 bases at J, with 9 bases between the two ends. Germline-derived CDR1 and CDR2 are KGHSH and LQKENI. The CDR3 extends over 13 amino acids.

V usage is TRBV10-2 and J usage is TRBJ2-7, with D perhaps TRBD2 (5 bases). The CDR3 contains 13 residues. CDR1 is WSHSY and CDR2 is SAAADI in the germline V gene. Trimming shortened V by 4 bases and J by 2 bases, and 9 bases separated the two germline ends. The CDR3 loop reads CASSAGNTYEQYF. The CDR3 nucleotides are TGCGCCAGCAGTGCCGGGAATACCTACGAGCAGTACTTC.

This clone was recorded a few times. This chain links TRBV7-3 with TRBJ2-1; 8 nucleotides match TRBD2. Trimming cost V 0 bases and J 7 bases; bases outside gene matches: 11. Germline loops: CDR1 SGHTA, CDR2 FQGTGA. CDR3 length: 17 amino acids. The CDR3 region has the DNA TGTGCCAGCAGCTTAACGGCCAACAGCGGGAGATTGAATGAGCAGTTCTTC. Protein product: CASSLTANSGRLNEQFF. The full variable domain, its missing parts supplied by reference TRBV7-3 and TRBJ2-1, is GAGVSQTPSNKVTEKGKYVELRCDPISGHTALYWYRQSLGQGPEFLIYFQGTGAADDSGLPNDRFFAVRPEGSVSTLKIQRTERGDSAVYLCASSLTANSGRLNEQFFGPGTRLTVL.

This clone came up a few times. The J gene is TRBJ2-5, the V gene TRBV16; possibly TRBD1 for D (6 bases). The CDR3 loop spans 17 amino acids. CDR1 and CDR2 from the germline V gene are KGHSY and FQNENV. Between the trimmed V and J ends, which lost 2 bases and 1 base, there was a span of 17 bases. CDR3 sequence (DNA): TGTGCCAGCAGCCAAGCTCAAACATCAGGGGTCCAAGAGACCCAGTACTTC. It specifies CASSQAQTSGVQETQYF.

V gene TRBV5-1 combines with J gene TRBJ2-2; 8 bases map to TRBD1. The CDR3 consists of 17 residues. Germline values: CDR1 SGHRS, CDR2 YFSETQ. J was trimmed by 1 base and V by 3 bases; bases with no gene match: 8. The CDR3 sequence: CASSYWTDRENTGELFF. CDR3 sequence (DNA): TGCGCCAGCAGCTACTGGACGGACAGGGAGAACACCGGGGAGCTGTTTTTT.

V gene TRBV5-1 combines with J gene TRBJ2-1; 7 bases match TRBD1. CDR1 SGHRS and CDR2 YFSETQ come from the germline V gene. Trimming took 1 base from V and 7 from J; bases not matched to a gene: 8. This CDR3 spans 15 amino acids. CDR3 coding DNA: TGCGCCAGCAGCTTGTCACCCCTACAGGGGAATGAGCAGTTCTTC. Translating it yields CASSLSPLQGNEQFF.

The rearrangement links TRBV30 to TRBJ2-1; the match to TRBD2 covers 14 bases. The CDR3 runs 14 residues. Trimming at V came to 3 bases and at J to 8 bases, leaving 3 bases not matched to a gene. The germline V gene encodes CDR1 GTSNPN and CDR2 SVGIG (reference sequence). In nucleotides, the CDR3 is TGTGCCTGGAGCTCGGGACTAGCGGGAGATGAGCAGTTCTTC. Protein: CAWSSGLAGDEQFF. The full variable domain, with the rest looked up from reference TRBV30 and TRBJ2-1, is SQTIHQWPATLVQPVGSPLSLECTVEGTSNPNLYWYRQAAGRGLQLLFYSVGIGQISSEVPQNLSASRPQDRQFILSSKKLLLSDSGFYLCAWSSGLAGDEQFFGPGTRLTVL.